Following are 32 T cell receptor beta chains from one sample sequenced in a study of blood T cell repertoires in COVID-19. Produced via immunoSEQ multiplex PCR; TCRdb's table is partial and in-frame only. The sample consists of fewer than 200,000 clones, around 87% of them appearing once. The sequencing input was peripheral blood. These receptors all stem from a woman older than 75 with COVID-19, enrolled during active disease.

The chain joins TRBV7-8 to TRBJ1-2; 7 bases match TRBD1. This CDR3 is 14 amino acids long. With V trimmed by 2 bases and J by 6 bases, 6 bases remained unmatched. Germline V CDR1 and CDR2: SGHVS, FQNEAQ. CDR3 sequence reads: CASSLPTGINGYTF. CDR3 nucleotide sequence: TGTGCCAGCAGCTTACCGACAGGGATAAATGGCTACACCTTC.

The chain has TRBV7-9 and TRBJ2-1; D possibly corresponds to TRBD1 (5 bases). From germline, CDR1 is SEHNR and CDR2 FQNEAQ (reference sequence). CDR3 length equals 12 residues. V lost 6 bases and J 10 bases, leaving 13 bases between the germline ends. The CDR3 DNA reads as TGTGCCAGCAGGTCTCAGGGTTACGAGCAGTTCTTC. Its protein product is CASRSQGYEQFF.

This chain uses TRBV6-5 with TRBJ1-1; tentatively, D is TRBD1 (5 bases). Looked up from germline, CDR1 is MNHEY and CDR2 is SVGAGI. The CDR3 totals 12 residues. Trimming took 2 bases from V and 10 from J, leaving 11 bases between them. DNA for the CDR3: TGTGCCAGCAGTTACGGTCAGGGCGGAGCTTTCTTT. Amino acids: CASSYGQGGAFF.

The count of this clone is one. The chain employs TRBV28 and TRBJ1-4, with TRBD1 matching 8 bases. V dropped 8 bases and J dropped 8; count of bases not matched to a gene: 13. Germline values: CDR1 MDHEN, CDR2 SYDVKM. This CDR3 region has 15 residues. In DNA, the CDR3 is TGTGCCAGCGTAAGGGGCGGGACAGGTGCCGAAAAACTGTTTTTT. Amino acid sequence: CASVRGGTGAEKLFF.

This chain connects TRBV21-1 to TRBJ1-1. TRBV21-1 is labeled a pseudogene. The length of the CDR3 is 18 residues. In DNA, the CDR3 is TGTGCCAGCAGCAAAAAGGGCGGGCTGGATTTCCTAAACACTGAAGCTTTCTTT. Translation: CASSKKGGLDFLNTEAFF.

The V and J genes are TRBV2 and TRBJ2-1; 9 nucleotides line up with TRBD2. Germline CDR1 reads SNHLY; CDR2 reads FYNNEI. Trimming at V came to 6 bases and at J to 0 bases, leaving 3 bases not matched to a gene. This CDR3 has 15 residues. CDR3 sequence reads: CASSRSGSSYNEQFF. The CDR3 region has the DNA TGTGCCAGCAGCCGTAGCGGGAGCTCCTACAATGAGCAGTTCTTC.

V usage is TRBV10-2 and J usage is TRBJ2-5, with 8 bases matching TRBD2. J gave up 5 bases and V 4 bases, and 9 bases lay outside the gene matches. Germline CDR1 is WSHSY and CDR2 is SAAADI. The CDR3 runs 15 residues. The CDR3 coding sequence is TGCGCCAGCAGTGTCTGGGGACTAGTTCAGGAGACCCAGTACTTC. Residues: CASSVWGLVQETQYF.

The rearrangement links TRBV2 to TRBJ2-7, with 9 bases matching TRBD1. CDR1 and CDR2 (germline): SNHLY, FYNNEI. V was clipped by 7 bases and J by 1 base; unmatched bases: 5. This CDR3 is built from 14 residues. CDR3 in amino acids: CASNLGTGSYEQYF. The DNA for the CDR3 is TGTGCCAGCAATCTCGGGACAGGGTCCTACGAGCAGTACTTC.

V gene TRBV15 combines with J gene TRBJ2-7, with a weak D call TRBD2 (5 bases). Germline V gene data show CDR1 as LNHNV and CDR2 as YYDKDF (reference sequence). The CDR3 sequence is 16 residues long. Trimming cost V 0 bases and J 0 bases, with 12 bases left between them. The CDR3 sequence: CATSRDGSASSYEQYF. The CDR3 bases are TGTGCCACCAGCAGAGATGGTAGCGCCTCCTCCTACGAGCAGTACTTC.

This clone was detected only a few times. This chain joins TRBV7-3 and TRBJ2-3; TRBD2 matches at 8 bases. The V gene's germline CDR1 is SGHTA and CDR2 FQGTGA. The CDR3 length is 15 residues. V was pared by 8 bases and J by 2 bases, with 9 bases of the junction left unmatched. The CDR3 DNA is TGTGCCAGCGGGAGGGCGGGAGGTTTCACAGATACGCAGTATTTT. It is translated as CASGRAGGFTDTQYF.

The sample holds a few counts of this clone. The rearrangement joins TRBV28 to TRBJ2-3; 10 bases map to TRBD2. Unmatched junction bases numbered 10, after V lost 10 bases and J lost 3 bases. The CDR3 is 15 residues long. CDR1 is MDHEN, CDR2 SYDVKM, per germline. The CDR3 sequence is CATFPSGRMTDTQYF. In nucleotides, the CDR3 is TGTGCCACCTTCCCTAGCGGGAGAATGACAGATACGCAGTATTTT.

This chain joins TRBV3-1 (or the pseudogene TRBV3-2) and TRBJ1-3; possibly TRBD1 for D (6 bases). V was pared by 3 bases and J by 2 bases, with 8 bases between. Germline CDR1 is LGHDT and CDR2 is YNNKEL (reference sequence). This CDR3 spans 14 amino acids. CDR3 in DNA: TGTGCCAGCAGCCAGGCAGGGGCTGGAAACACCATATATTTT. It yields the protein CASSQAGAGNTIYF.

This clone came up once. The chain employs TRBV27 and TRBJ2-7; D is ambiguous. Looked up from germline, CDR1 is MNHEY and CDR2 is SMNVEV (reference sequence). CDR3 size: 14 residues. Trimming removed 1 base from V and 0 bases from J, with 7 bases in between. For the CDR3, the DNA is TGTGCCAGCAGTTTATGGAGTGGCTCCTACGAGCAGTACTTC. It specifies CASSLWSGSYEQYF.

V usage is TRBV7-2 and J usage is TRBJ2-5; tentative D call: TRBD1 (6 bases). Germline V gene sequence: CDR1 SGHTA, CDR2 FQGNSA. Trimming removed 5 bases from V and 8 bases from J, with 21 bases in between. The CDR3 loop spans 15 amino acids. Written as DNA, the CDR3 is TGTGCCAGCAGCCCTCCTAAAACAGGGAAGCAAACCCAGTACTTC. Amino acid sequence: CASSPPKTGKQTQYF.

CDR3 sequence: CAISEPGQGTYEQYF. CDR3 coding DNA: TGTGCCATCAGTGAACCGGGACAGGGAACCTACGAGCAGTACTTC. This chain connects TRBV10-3 to TRBJ2-7, with 9 bases matching TRBD1. V shed 3 bases, J shed 2 bases, and the junction held 5 bases outside the gene matches. CDR1 ENHRY and CDR2 SYGVKD come from the germline V gene. This CDR3 region has 15 residues.

This sequence joins TRBV2 and TRBJ1-5, with D maybe TRBD1 (5 bases). V lost 4 bases and J 10 bases, leaving 11 bases between the germline ends. Germline-derived CDR1 and CDR2 are SNHLY and FYNNEI. The CDR3 runs to 12 residues. The CDR3 loop is CASSGGAHPQHF. The CDR3 DNA sequence: TGTGCCAGCAGTGGGGGCGCTCACCCCCAGCATTTT.

This clone was observed once. The chain joins TRBV5-6 to TRBJ2-3; no clear D. Germline V lookup: CDR1 SGHDT, CDR2 YYEEEE. CDR3 length: 12 amino acids. Trimming pared 4 bases from V and 11 bases from J, leaving 14 bases between. This chain's CDR3 is CASSDNLRKQYF. CDR3 nucleotide sequence: TGTGCCAGCAGCGACAATTTGAGAAAGCAGTATTTT.

This rearrangement joins TRBV21-1 to TRBJ2-3; the DNA was not used to check the table's D call, TRBD1. TRBV21-1 is a listed pseudogene. The length of the CDR3 is 15 residues. The CDR3 loop is CASTITGSSTDTQYF. CDR3 DNA sequence: TGTGCCAGCACCATAACAGGGTCTAGCACAGATACGCAGTATTTT.

The CDR3 DNA follows: TGTGCCAGCAGCCCCACCGGACAGCCATACAATGAGCAGTTCTTC. It translates to CASSPTGQPYNEQFF. V is TRBV5-6 and J is TRBJ2-1; TRBD1 might be the D (6 bases). Germline V gene sequence: CDR1 SGHDT, CDR2 YYEEEE. CDR3 size: 15 residues. V gave up 4 bases and J gave up 4 bases, with 15 bases separating them.

The genes are TRBV6-1 and TRBJ1-6, with no clear D. The CDR3 runs to 14 residues. Germline lookup yields CDR1 MNHNS and CDR2 SASEGT. Trimming removed 3 bases at V and 8 bases at J, with 11 bases between. CDR3 in DNA: TGTGCCAGCAGTGATTACCTTCGGGATTCACCCCTCCACTTT. It yields the protein CASSDYLRDSPLHF.

This chain uses TRBV6-1 with TRBJ2-7, with TRBD1 identical over 7 bases. The J segment lost 5 bases and the V segment lost 4 bases, leaving 11 bases of the junction unmatched. The germline V gene encodes CDR1 MNHNS and CDR2 SASEGT. The CDR3 sequence is 15 residues long. The CDR3 DNA reads as TGTGCCAGCAGTGTAGCGACAGGGCGCCTTAACGAGCAGTACTTC. Encoded protein: CASSVATGRLNEQYF.

V is TRBV4-2 and J is TRBJ2-5; a possible D gene is TRBD2 (5 bases). The CDR3 runs 14 residues. Germline CDR1 reads LGHNA; CDR2 reads YNFKEQ. Between the trimmed V and J ends, which lost 4 bases and 4 bases, there was a span of 13 bases. The CDR3 protein is CASSRALVTETQYF. CDR3 bases: TGTGCCAGCAGCCGCGCACTAGTCACAGAGACCCAGTACTTC.

This chain joins TRBV2 and TRBJ2-3; 12 bases match TRBD2. V lost 7 bases to trimming and J lost 4 bases; unmatched junction nucleotides: 6. From germline, CDR1 is SNHLY and CDR2 FYNNEI. The CDR3 extends over 15 amino acids. Here the CDR3 reads CASTRLAGVADTQYF. CDR3 coding DNA: TGTGCCAGCACTAGACTAGCGGGAGTAGCAGATACGCAGTATTTT.

The V and J genes are TRBV5-1 and TRBJ2-2; 8 bases are a match to TRBD2. This CDR3 has 15 amino acids. Trimming at V came to 4 bases and at J to 5 bases, leaving 7 bases not matched to a gene. CDR1 and CDR2 (germline): SGHRS, YFSETQ. The CDR3 sequence: CASSLSGRGTGELFF. The CDR3 bases are TGCGCCAGCAGCCTGAGCGGGAGAGGTACCGGGGAGCTGTTTTTT.

The J gene is TRBJ1-1, the V gene TRBV6-5; D is undetermined. Germline-derived CDR1 and CDR2 are MNHEY and SVGAGI. Trimming shortened V by 2 bases and J by 10 bases, and 8 bases separated the two germline ends. CDR3 size: 11 residues. The CDR3 DNA sequence: TGTGCCAGCAGTTACCGAGGGTCAGCTTTCTTT. Encoded protein: CASSYRGSAFF.

This clone was seen a handful of times. V and J are TRBV6-5 and TRBJ1-1, with a possible D match to TRBD1 (5 bases). V was pared by 2 bases and J by 1 base, with 5 bases between. CDR1 and CDR2 (germline): MNHEY, SVGAGI. The CDR3 is 13 amino acids. The CDR3 here is CASSYDRNTEAFF. CDR3 in DNA: TGTGCCAGCAGTTACGACAGGAACACTGAAGCTTTCTTT.

The chain couples TRBV3-1 (or the pseudogene TRBV3-2) to TRBJ2-1, with TRBD2 identical over 10 bases. Germline V gives CDR1 LGHDT, CDR2 YNNKEL (reference sequence). The ends lost 3 bases at V and 8 bases at J; junction bases unmatched: 13. The CDR3 is 17 amino acids. The CDR3 is CASSHTAPLAGEHEQFF. CDR3 bases: TGTGCCAGCAGCCACACCGCACCGCTAGCGGGAGAACATGAGCAGTTCTTC.

The chain is built from TRBV7-8 and TRBJ2-1; 8 bases are shared with TRBD2. The V gene end was trimmed by 2 bases and the J gene end by 3 bases; junction bases not matched to a gene: 9. Germline V CDR1 and CDR2: SGHVS, FQNEAQ. The CDR3 sequence is 17 residues long. DNA of the CDR3: TGTGCCAGCAGCTTAAGGGGCACGGGAGGGGTCTACAATGAGCAGTTCTTC. The encoded protein is CASSLRGTGGVYNEQFF.

This chain joins TRBV27 and TRBJ1-6, with D uncertain. CDR1 and CDR2 (germline): MNHEY, SMNVEV (reference sequence). This CDR3 region has 15 residues. V was cut by 2 bases and J by 5 bases, with 10 bases left in between. CDR3 nucleotides: TGTGCCAGCAGTTTAGGGCTGAGGGATAATTCACCCCTCCACTTT. The encoded protein is CASSLGLRDNSPLHF.

The table lists this clone with a few counts. V gene TRBV6-5 combines with J gene TRBJ1-2; D ambiguous. Germline CDR1 reads MNHEY; CDR2 reads SVGAGI. The V and J ends lost 6 bases and 4 bases respectively, with 15 bases between them. The length of the CDR3 is 14 residues. CDR3 sequence (DNA): TGTGCCAGCAGCCAAGGCGGCAGTTTCTATGGCTACACCTTC. Protein sequence: CASSQGGSFYGYTF.

The chain links TRBV3-1 (or the pseudogene TRBV3-2) to TRBJ1-1; D remains ambiguous. Trimming left V 0 bases short and J 5 bases short, with 16 bases between. Germline V gives CDR1 LGHDT, CDR2 YNNKEL (reference sequence). The length of the CDR3 is 16 residues. The CDR3 bases are TGTGCCAGCAGCCAAGATAATCGACACCCTTTGACTGAAGCTTTCTTT. Protein sequence: CASSQDNRHPLTEAFF.

The CDR3 protein is CASSPHPGQPTNTEAFF. Written as DNA, the CDR3 is TGTGCCAGCAGCCCCCATCCGGGACAGCCAACGAACACTGAAGCTTTCTTT. The chain carries TRBV4-2 and TRBJ1-1; the match to TRBD1 covers 7 bases. Losses at the gene ends were 4 bases for V and 1 base for J; bases not matched to a gene: 12. CDR1 and CDR2 (germline): LGHNA, YNFKEQ. CDR3 size: 17 residues.